A single sample gave rise to the 11 T cell receptor beta chains below, sequenced in a study of blood T cell repertoires in COVID-19 (TCRdb year 2020). Library preparation employed the immunoSEQ multiplex PCR assay. What TCRdb holds here is the immuneACCESS table cut down to in-frame rearrangements. Part of the clones is not present; checked against another copy, under half of the missing clones reflect an unresolved V gene, and the others are unexplained. Counted in this sample were 35,000 or so clones; about nine tenths of them appeared once. The top ten hold roughly 5.2% of the sample. Sequencing was done on a sample of peripheral blood. The receptors derive from a human donor in a cohort sampled during active COVID-19.

The V gene is TRBV6-5, the J gene TRBJ2-7; tentative D call: TRBD1 (6 bases). The CDR3 spans 14 residues. In germline, CDR1 is MNHEY, CDR2 SVGAGI. V lost 7 bases and J lost 4, with 17 bases in between. CDR3 sequence reads: CASNPDRFLYEQYF. The DNA of the CDR3 is TGTGCCAGCAACCCAGACAGGTTCCTATACGAGCAGTACTTC.

The gene calls are TRBV6-5 and TRBJ1-2; D is unresolved. V was clipped by 4 bases and J by 4 bases, with 13 bases between them. The CDR3 spans 14 residues. CDR1 MNHEY and CDR2 SVGAGI come from the germline V gene. The CDR3 DNA sequence: TGTGCCAGCAGTTCCTTCGACACCGTCTATGGCTACACCTTC. Its translation is CASSSFDTVYGYTF.

The chain combines TRBV18 with TRBJ2-4; no clear D gene. This CDR3 contains 16 residues. Trimming removed 5 bases from V and 0 bases from J, with 14 bases in between. Germline values: CDR1 KGHSH, CDR2 LQKENI. CDR3 residues: CASSKIAPVAKNIQYF. DNA of the CDR3: TGTGCCAGCTCAAAGATTGCGCCTGTAGCCAAAAACATTCAGTACTTC.

The chain employs TRBV28 and TRBJ1-4; a weak D match, TRBD1 (6 bases). Germline values: CDR1 MDHEN, CDR2 SYDVKM. V was cut by 7 bases and J by 8 bases, with 14 bases left in between. The CDR3 is 13 residues long. The CDR3 DNA reads as TGTGCCAGCATTGGGGGCAAGGGGGAAAAACTGTTTTTT. Its translation: CASIGGKGEKLFF.

Relative to its sample, this clone is medium-sized. This chain links TRBV10-1 with TRBJ2-1, with 8 bases that match TRBD2. With V trimmed by 0 bases and J by 6 bases, 1 base remained unmatched. CDR3 length: 14 amino acids. Germline V gene lookup returns CDR1 WNHNN and CDR2 SYGVQD (reference sequence). The CDR3, as DNA: TGCGCCAGCAGTGAGTCTGGGACTAGCAATGAGCAGTTCTTC. The encoded protein is CASSESGTSNEQFF.

This chain links TRBV24-1 with TRBJ2-7; 11 nucleotides line up with TRBD1. V was clipped by 4 bases and J by 0 bases; unmatched bases: 4. The CDR3 has 16 amino acids. CDR1 is KGHDR, CDR2 SFDVKD, per germline. CDR3 sequence: CATSDPGQGGSYEQYF. Here the CDR3 DNA reads TGTGCCACCAGTGACCCGGGACAGGGGGGCTCCTACGAGCAGTACTTC.

The chain's CDR3 is CASKPGQGMNTEAFF. The CDR3 DNA reads TGTGCCAGCAAACCGGGACAGGGTATGAACACTGAAGCTTTCTTT. V is TRBV28 and J is TRBJ1-1; 9 bases agree with TRBD1. The trim removed 7 bases at V and 0 bases at J, leaving 6 bases unmatched. This CDR3 spans 15 amino acids. CDR1 and CDR2 from the germline V gene are MDHEN and SYDVKM.

The chain couples TRBV27 to TRBJ2-5; 12 nucleotides agree with TRBD2. This CDR3 has 13 residues. Germline-derived CDR1 and CDR2 are MNHEY and SMNVEV (reference sequence). V shed 6 bases and J 5 bases; nucleotides not matched to a gene: 1. The CDR3 DNA reads TGTGCCAGCAGGACTAGCGGGAGTGAGACCCAGTACTTC. This gives the protein CASRTSGSETQYF.

The chain has TRBV19 and TRBJ1-5, with 9 positions matching TRBD1. There are 15 residues in the CDR3. The germline gives CDR1 LNHDA, CDR2 SQIVND (reference sequence). Trimming cost V 6 bases and J 6 bases; bases outside gene matches: 9. Here the CDR3 reads CASRGLTGGVQPQHF. For the CDR3, the DNA is TGTGCCAGTAGGGGGTTAACAGGGGGCGTTCAGCCCCAGCATTTT. The full variable domain, rest sourced from reference TRBV19 and TRBJ1-5, is DGGITQSPKYLFRKEGQNVTLSCEQNLNHDAMYWYRQDPGQGLRLIYYSQIVNDFQKGDIAEGYSVSREKKESFPLTVTSAQKNPTAFYLCASRGLTGGVQPQHFGDGTRLSIL.

This CDR3 is CASSPSGASGGYTF. The CDR3 bases are TGTGCCAGCAGTCCCTCAGGGGCATCCGGGGGCTACACCTTC. The chain combines TRBV28 with TRBJ1-2; tentatively, D is TRBD1 (6 bases). This CDR3 spans 14 amino acids. CDR1 and CDR2 (germline): MDHEN, SYDVKM. The V gene lost 5 bases and the J gene lost 8 bases, with 18 bases spanning the gap.

This sequence joins TRBV28 and TRBJ1-5; D possibly corresponds to TRBD1 (5 bases). Germline CDR1 reads MDHEN; CDR2 reads SYDVKM. This CDR3 is built from 14 residues. V lost 6 bases, J lost 6 bases, and 15 bases lay in between. CDR3 in amino acids: CASSLPGGSQPQHF. The CDR3 nucleotides read TGTGCCAGCAGCCTACCCGGGGGGAGTCAGCCCCAGCATTTT.